One sample yielded the 2 T cell receptor beta chains listed below, sequenced in a study of cytomegalovirus exposure and HLA in healthy donors listed by TCRdb under 2017. Library prep was done by the immunoSEQ multiplex PCR assay. A mixture of 60 forward primers for TCR Vbeta segments and 13 reverse primers for TCR Jbeta segments was used in the multiplex PCR. Sourced from immuneACCESS, this table was stored by TCRdb with only in-frame sequences that have V and J called. A share of the clones is absent; for the studies checked, an unresolved V gene accounts for under half, and the remainder has no known explanation. The sample data list approximately 150,000 clones, and about three quarters of these were observed just once. The biggest ten clones account for less than 3% of the sample. Source material: PBMCs. All receptors come from a female donor in good health and CMV-seronegative.

The chain has TRBV11-2 and TRBJ1-2; 8 bases map to TRBD1. Germline V CDR1 and CDR2: SGHAT, FQNNGV. CDR3 length equals 15 residues. Trimming removed 7 bases from V and 5 bases from J; junction bases left unmatched: 12. DNA of the CDR3: TGTGCCAGCACCGAGACTCGGACAGGGTTTTATGGCTACACCTTC. Its translation is CASTETRTGFYGYTF.

The chain links TRBV5-1 to TRBJ2-1; D call uncertain. Germline CDR1 SGHRS, CDR2 YFSETQ. With 1 base removed from V and 0 bases from J, the gap between germline ends came to 11 bases. The CDR3 contains 16 residues. This CDR3 reads CASSLSVSDSYNEQFF. CDR3 in DNA: TGCGCCAGCAGCTTGTCTGTCTCAGACTCCTACAATGAGCAGTTCTTC.